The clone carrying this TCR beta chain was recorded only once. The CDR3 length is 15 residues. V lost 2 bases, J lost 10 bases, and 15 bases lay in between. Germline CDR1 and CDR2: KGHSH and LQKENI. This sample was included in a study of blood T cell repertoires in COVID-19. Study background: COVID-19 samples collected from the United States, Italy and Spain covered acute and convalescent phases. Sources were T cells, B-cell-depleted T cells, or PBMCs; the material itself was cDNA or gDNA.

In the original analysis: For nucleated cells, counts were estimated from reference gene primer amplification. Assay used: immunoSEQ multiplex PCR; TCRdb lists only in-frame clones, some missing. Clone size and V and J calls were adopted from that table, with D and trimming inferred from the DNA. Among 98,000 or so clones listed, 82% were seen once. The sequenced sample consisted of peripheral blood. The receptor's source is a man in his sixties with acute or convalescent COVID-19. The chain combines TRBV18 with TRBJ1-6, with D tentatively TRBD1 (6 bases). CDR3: CASSPDSGQNSPLHF. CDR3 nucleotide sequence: TGTGCCAGCTCACCAGATAGTGGACAGAACTCACCCCTCCACTTT.